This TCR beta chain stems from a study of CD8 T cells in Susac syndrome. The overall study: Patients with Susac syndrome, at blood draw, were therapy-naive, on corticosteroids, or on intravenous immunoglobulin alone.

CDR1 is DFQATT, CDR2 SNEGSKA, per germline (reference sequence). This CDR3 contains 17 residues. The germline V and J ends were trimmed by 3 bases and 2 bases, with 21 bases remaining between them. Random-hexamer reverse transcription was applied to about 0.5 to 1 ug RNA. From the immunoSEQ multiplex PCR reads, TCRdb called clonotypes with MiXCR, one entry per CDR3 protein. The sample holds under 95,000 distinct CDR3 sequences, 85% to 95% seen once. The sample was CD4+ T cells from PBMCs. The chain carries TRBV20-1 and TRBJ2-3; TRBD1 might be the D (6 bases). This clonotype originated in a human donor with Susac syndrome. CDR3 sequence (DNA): TGCAGTGCTAGTCGCCAGGGGCCGCCCTCGCTCACAGATACGCAGTATTTT. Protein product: CSASRQGPPSLTDTQYF.